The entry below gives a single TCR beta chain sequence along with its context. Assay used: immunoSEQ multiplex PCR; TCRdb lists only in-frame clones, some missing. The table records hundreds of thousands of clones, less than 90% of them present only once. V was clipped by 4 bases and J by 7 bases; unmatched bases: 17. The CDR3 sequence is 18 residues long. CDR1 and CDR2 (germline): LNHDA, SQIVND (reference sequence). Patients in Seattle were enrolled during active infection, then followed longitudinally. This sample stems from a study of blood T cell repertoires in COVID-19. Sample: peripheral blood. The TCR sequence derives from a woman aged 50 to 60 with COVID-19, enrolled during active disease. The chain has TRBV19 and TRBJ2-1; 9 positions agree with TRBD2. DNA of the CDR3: TGTGCCAGTAGTAAAGTTAGTGGCGGGGGGGCCGGTTATAATGAGCAGTTCTTC. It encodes CASSKVSGGGAGYNEQFF.